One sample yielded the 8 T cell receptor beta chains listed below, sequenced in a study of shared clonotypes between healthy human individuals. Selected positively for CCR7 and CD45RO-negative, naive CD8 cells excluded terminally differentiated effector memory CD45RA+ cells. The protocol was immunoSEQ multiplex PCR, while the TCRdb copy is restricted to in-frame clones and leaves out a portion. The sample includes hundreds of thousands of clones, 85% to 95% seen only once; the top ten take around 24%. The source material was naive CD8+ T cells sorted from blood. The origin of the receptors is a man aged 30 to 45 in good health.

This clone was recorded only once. This chain's CDR3 is CASSSSGRAPDEQFF. The CDR3 DNA reads TGTGCCAGCAGCTCCAGCGGGAGGGCCCCAGATGAGCAGTTCTTC. This chain links TRBV11-2 with TRBJ2-1; 10 positions match TRBD2. The CDR3 runs to 15 residues. The junction had 8 bases not matched to a gene; V was cut back by 4 bases and J by 8 bases. Germline loops: CDR1 SGHAT, CDR2 FQNNGV.

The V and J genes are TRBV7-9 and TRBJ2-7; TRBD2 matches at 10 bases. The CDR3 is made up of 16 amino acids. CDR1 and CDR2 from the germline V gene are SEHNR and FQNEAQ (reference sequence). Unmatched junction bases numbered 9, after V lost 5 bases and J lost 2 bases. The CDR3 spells CASSPPLAGTTYEQYF. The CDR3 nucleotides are TGTGCCAGCAGCCCCCCACTAGCGGGGACAACCTACGAGCAGTACTTC.

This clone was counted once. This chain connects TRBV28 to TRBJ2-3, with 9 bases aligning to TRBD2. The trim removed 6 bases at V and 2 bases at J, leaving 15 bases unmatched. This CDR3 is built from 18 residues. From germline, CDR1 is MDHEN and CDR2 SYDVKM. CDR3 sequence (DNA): TGTGCCAGCAGCCTAAATCCCCGACTAGCGGAAATCACAGATACGCAGTATTTT. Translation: CASSLNPRLAEITDTQYF.

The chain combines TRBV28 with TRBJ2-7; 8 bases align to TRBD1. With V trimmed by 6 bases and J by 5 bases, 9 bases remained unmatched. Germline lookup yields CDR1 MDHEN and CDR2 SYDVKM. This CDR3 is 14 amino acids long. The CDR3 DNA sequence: TGTGCCAGCAGCTGGATGGACAGGGCCCACGAGCAGTACTTC. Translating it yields CASSWMDRAHEQYF.

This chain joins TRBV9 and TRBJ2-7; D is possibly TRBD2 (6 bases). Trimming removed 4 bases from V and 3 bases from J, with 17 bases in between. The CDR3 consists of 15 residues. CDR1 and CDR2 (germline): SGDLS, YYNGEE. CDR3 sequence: CASSTVGGEDYEQYF. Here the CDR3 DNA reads TGTGCCAGCAGCACCGTGGGGGGAGAGGACTACGAGCAGTACTTC. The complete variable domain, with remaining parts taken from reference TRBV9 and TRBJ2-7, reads DSGVTQTPKHLITATGQRVTLRCSPRSGDLSVYWYQQSLDQGLQFLIQYYNGEERAKGNILERFSAQQFPDLHSELNLSSLELGDSALYFCASSTVGGEDYEQYFGPGTRLTVT.

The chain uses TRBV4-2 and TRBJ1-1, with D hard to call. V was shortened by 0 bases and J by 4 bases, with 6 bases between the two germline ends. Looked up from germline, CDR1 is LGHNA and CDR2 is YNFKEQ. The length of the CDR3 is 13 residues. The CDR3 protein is CASSQDRGTEAFF. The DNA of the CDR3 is TGTGCCAGCAGCCAAGATCGGGGCACTGAAGCTTTCTTT.

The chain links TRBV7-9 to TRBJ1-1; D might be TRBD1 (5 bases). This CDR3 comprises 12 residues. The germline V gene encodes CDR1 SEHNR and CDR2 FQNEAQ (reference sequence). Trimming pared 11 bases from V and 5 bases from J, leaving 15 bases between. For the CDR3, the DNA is TGTGCCGGAATTACAGGTGGAACTGAAGCTTTCTTT. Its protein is CAGITGGTEAFF.

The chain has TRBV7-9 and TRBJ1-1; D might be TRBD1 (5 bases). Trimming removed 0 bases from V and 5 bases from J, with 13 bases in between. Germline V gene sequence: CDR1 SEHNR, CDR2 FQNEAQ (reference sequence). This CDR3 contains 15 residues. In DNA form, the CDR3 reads TGTGCCAGCAGCTTAGCCCCCAGGGTAGGGACTGAAGCTTTCTTT. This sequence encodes CASSLAPRVGTEAFF.